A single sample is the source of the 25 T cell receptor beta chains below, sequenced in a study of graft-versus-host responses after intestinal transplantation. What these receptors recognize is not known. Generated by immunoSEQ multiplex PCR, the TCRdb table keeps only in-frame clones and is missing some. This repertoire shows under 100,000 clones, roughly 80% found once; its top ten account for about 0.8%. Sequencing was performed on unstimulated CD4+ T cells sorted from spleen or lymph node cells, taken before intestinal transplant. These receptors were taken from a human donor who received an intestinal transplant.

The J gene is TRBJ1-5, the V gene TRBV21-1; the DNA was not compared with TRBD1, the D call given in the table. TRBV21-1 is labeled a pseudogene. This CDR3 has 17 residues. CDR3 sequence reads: CASSKAGKYDQGQPQHF. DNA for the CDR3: TGTGCCAGCAGCAAAGCCGGAAAGTACGACCAGGGCCAGCCCCAGCATTTT.

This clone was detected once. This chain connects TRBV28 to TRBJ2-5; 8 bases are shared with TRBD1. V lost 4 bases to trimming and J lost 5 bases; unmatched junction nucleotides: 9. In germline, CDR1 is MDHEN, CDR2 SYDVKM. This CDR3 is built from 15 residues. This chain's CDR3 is CASSSQGAGMETQYF. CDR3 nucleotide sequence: TGTGCCAGCAGTTCCCAGGGGGCAGGAATGGAGACCCAGTACTTC.

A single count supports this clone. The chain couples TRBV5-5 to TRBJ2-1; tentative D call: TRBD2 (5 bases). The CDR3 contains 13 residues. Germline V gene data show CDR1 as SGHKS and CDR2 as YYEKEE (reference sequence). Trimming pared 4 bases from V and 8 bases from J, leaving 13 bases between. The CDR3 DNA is TGTGCCAGCAGCGTGGCCACAGCGGATGAGCAGTTCTTC. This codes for CASSVATADEQFF.

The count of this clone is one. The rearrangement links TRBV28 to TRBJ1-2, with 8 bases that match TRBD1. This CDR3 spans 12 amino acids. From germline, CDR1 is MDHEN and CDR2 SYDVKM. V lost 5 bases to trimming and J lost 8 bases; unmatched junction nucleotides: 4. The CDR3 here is CASSRTGRGYTF. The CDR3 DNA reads TGTGCCAGCAGTAGGACAGGGCGAGGCTACACCTTC.

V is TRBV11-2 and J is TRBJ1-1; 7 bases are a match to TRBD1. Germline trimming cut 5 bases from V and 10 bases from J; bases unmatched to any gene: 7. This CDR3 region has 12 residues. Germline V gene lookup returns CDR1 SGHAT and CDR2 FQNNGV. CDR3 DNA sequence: TGTGCCAGCAGCCCCCGGGACAGTGGAGCTTTCTTT. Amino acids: CASSPRDSGAFF.

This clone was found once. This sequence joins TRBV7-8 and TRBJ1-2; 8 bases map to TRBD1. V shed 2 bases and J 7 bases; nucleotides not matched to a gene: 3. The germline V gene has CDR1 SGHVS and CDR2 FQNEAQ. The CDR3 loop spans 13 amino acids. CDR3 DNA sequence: TGTGCCAGCAGCTTAACAGACAGGGGTGGCTACACCTTC. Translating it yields CASSLTDRGGYTF. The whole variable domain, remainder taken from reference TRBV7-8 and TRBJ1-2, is GAGVSQSPRYKVAKRGQDVALRCDPISGHVSLFWYQQALGQGPEFLTYFQNEAQLDKSGLPSDRFFAERPEGSVSTLKIQRTQQEDSAVYLCASSLTDRGGYTFGSGTRLTVV.

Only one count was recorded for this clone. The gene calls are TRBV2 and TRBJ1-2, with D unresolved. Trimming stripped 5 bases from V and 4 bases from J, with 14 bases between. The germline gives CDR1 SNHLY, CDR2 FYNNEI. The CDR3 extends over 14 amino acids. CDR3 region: CASSPLTASYGYTF. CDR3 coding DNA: TGTGCCAGCAGTCCCCTGACGGCTAGCTATGGCTACACCTTC. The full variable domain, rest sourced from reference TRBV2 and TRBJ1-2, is EPEVTQTPSHQVTQMGQEVILRCVPISNHLYFYWYRQILGQKVEFLVSFYNNEISEKSEIFDDQFSVERPDGSNFTLKIRSTKLEDSAMYFCASSPLTASYGYTFGSGTRLTVV.

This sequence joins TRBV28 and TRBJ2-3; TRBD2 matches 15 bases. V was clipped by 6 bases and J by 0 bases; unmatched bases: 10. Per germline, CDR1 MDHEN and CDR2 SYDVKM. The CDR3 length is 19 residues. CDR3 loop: CASSPGLAGGSLSTDTQYF. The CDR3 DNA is TGTGCCAGCAGCCCAGGACTAGCGGGAGGGTCACTAAGCACAGATACGCAGTATTTT.

CDR3 DNA: TGTGCCTGGAGTGTCACAGTCACAGATACGCAGTATTTT. Protein sequence: CAWSVTVTDTQYF. This chain uses TRBV30 with TRBJ2-3; D ambiguous. There are 13 residues in the CDR3. Trimming removed 0 bases from V and 2 bases from J, with 6 bases in between. In germline, CDR1 is GTSNPN, CDR2 SVGIG (reference sequence).

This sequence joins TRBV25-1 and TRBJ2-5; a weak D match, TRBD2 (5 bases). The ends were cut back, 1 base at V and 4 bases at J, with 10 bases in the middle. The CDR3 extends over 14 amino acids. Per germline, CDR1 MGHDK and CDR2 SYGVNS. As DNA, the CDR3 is TGTGCCAGCAGTGAATGGAGAGGGCGAGAGACCCAGTACTTC. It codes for CASSEWRGRETQYF.

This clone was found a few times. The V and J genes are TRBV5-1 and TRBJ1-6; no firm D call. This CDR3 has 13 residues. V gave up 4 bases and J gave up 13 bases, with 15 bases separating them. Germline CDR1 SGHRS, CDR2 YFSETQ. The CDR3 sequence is CASSRETTRPLHF. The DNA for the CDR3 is TGCGCCAGCAGCCGAGAGACAACCCGTCCCCTCCACTTT.

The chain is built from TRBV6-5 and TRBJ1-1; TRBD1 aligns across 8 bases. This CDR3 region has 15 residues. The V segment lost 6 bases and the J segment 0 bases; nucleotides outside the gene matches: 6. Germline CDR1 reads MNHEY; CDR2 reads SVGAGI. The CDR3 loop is CASRGQVAMNTEAFF. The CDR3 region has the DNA TGTGCCAGCAGGGGACAGGTTGCGATGAACACTGAAGCTTTCTTT.

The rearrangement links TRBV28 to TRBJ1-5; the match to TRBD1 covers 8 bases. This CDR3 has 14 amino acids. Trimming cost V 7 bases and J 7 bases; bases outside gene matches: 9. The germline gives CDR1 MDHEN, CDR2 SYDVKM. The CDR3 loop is CASTLRGRRQPQHF. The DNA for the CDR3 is TGTGCCAGCACTCTCAGGGGGCGGAGGCAGCCCCAGCATTTT.

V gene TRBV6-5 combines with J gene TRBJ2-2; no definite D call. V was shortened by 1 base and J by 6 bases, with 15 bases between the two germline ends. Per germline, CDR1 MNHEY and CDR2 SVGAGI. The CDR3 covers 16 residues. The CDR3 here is CASSYWSYRTSGELFF. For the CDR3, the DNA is TGTGCCAGCAGTTACTGGTCATATCGAACATCCGGGGAGCTGTTTTTT.

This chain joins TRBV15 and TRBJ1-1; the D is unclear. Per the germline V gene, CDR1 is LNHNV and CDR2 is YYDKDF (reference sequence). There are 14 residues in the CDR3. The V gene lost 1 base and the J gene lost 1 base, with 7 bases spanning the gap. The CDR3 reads CATSRVAQNTEAFF. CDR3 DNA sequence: TGTGCCACCAGCAGAGTAGCACAGAACACTGAAGCTTTCTTT. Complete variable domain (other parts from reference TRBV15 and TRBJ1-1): DAMVIQNPRYQVTQFGKPVTLSCSQTLNHNVMYWYQQKSSQAPKLLFHYYDKDFNNEADTPDNFQSRRPNTSFCFLDIRSPGLGDTAMYLCATSRVAQNTEAFFGQGTRLTVV.

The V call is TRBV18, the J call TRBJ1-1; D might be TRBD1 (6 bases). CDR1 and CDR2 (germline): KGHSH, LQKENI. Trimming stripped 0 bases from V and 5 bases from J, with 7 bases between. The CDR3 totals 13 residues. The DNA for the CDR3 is TGTGCCAGCTCACCACCGGACAGTACTGAAGCTTTCTTT. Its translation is CASSPPDSTEAFF.

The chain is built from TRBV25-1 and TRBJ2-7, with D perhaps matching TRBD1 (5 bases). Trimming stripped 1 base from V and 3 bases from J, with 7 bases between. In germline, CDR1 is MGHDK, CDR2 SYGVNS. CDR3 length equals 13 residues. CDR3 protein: CASSEWGFYEQYF. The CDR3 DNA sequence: TGTGCCAGCAGTGAATGGGGCTTCTACGAGCAGTACTTC.

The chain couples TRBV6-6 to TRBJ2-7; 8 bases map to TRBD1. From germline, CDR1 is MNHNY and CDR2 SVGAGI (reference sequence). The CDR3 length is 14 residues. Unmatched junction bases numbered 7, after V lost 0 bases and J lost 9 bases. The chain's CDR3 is CASSYSNGDRGQYF. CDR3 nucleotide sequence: TGTGCCAGCAGTTACTCGAACGGAGACAGGGGGCAGTACTTC.

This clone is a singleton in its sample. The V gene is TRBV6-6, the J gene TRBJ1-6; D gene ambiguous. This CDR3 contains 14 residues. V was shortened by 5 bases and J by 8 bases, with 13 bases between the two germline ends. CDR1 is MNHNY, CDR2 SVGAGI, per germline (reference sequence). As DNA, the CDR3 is TGTGCCAGCAGTCCTCAGCAGCGGGATTCACCCCTCCACTTT. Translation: CASSPQQRDSPLHF.

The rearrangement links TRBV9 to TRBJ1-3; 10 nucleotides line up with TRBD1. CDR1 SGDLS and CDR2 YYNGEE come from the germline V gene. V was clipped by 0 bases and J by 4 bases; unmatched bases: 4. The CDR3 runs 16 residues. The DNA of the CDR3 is TGTGCCAGCAGCGTAGGACAGGGGGCGGCAGGAAACACCATATATTTT. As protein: CASSVGQGAAGNTIYF.

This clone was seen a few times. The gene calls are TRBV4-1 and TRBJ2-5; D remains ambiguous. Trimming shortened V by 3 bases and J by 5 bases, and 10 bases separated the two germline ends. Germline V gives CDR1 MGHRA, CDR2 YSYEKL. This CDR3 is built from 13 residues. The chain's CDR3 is CASSQARRETQYF. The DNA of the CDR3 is TGCGCCAGCAGCCAGGCTAGGCGGGAGACCCAGTACTTC.

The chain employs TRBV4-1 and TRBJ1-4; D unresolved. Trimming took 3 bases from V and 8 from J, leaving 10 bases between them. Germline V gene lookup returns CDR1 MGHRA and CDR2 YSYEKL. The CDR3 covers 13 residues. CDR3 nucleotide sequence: TGCGCCAGCAGCCAGACGCCGGGGGAAAAACTGTTTTTT. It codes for CASSQTPGEKLFF.

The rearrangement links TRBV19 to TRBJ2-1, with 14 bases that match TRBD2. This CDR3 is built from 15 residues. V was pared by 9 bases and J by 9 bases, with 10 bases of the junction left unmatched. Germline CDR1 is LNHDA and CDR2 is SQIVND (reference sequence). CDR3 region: CASSGLAGAAVEQFF. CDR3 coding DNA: TGTGCCAGCTCGGGACTAGCGGGGGCGGCGGTTGAGCAGTTCTTC.

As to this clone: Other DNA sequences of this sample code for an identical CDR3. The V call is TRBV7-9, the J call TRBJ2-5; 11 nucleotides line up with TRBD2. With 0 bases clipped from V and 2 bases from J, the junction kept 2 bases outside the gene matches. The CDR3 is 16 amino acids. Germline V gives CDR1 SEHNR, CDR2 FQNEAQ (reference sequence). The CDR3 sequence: CASSLALAGGQETQYF. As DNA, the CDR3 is TGTGCCAGCAGCTTAGCTCTAGCGGGAGGACAAGAGACCCAGTACTTC.

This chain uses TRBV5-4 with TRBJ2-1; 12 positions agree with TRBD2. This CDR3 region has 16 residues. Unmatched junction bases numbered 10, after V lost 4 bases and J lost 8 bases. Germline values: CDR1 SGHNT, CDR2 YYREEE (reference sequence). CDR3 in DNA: TGTGCCAGCAGCCTGACTAGCGGGGGCCGGGGAGATGAGCAGTTCTTC. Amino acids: CASSLTSGGRGDEQFF.